The present T cell receptor beta chain was sequenced within a study of graft-versus-host responses after intestinal transplantation. General study points: Recipient marrow showed GvH clones, some seen first in ileum or blood. Early post-transplant HvG declines were associated with peak circulating GvH clone levels.

Of note for this clone: The antigen remains undetermined.

Per the germline V gene, CDR1 is MNHNS and CDR2 is SASEGT. This CDR3 comprises 13 residues. Trimming pared 4 bases from V and 2 bases from J, leaving 9 bases between. Only in-frame clones appear in the TCRdb table, and some are missing; sequencing was by immunoSEQ multiplex PCR. This table holds fewer than 85,000 clones, around 92% found once. The chain links TRBV6-1 to TRBJ2-7; D is uncertain. The sequencing used unstimulated CD8+ T cells sorted from spleen or lymph node cells, collected before intestinal transplant. The clonotype was recovered from a human donor who received an intestinal transplant. CDR3: CASSGTATYEQYF. Written as DNA, the CDR3 is TGTGCCAGCAGTGGAACAGCCACCTACGAGCAGTACTTC.